The 30 T cell receptor beta chains below come from one sample, sequenced in a study of control samples from healthy donors and cancer patients. Generated by immunoSEQ multiplex PCR, the TCRdb table keeps only in-frame clones and is missing some. This table holds tens of thousands of clones, around nine tenths found once. Sequencing input: PBMCs. The receptors originated from a woman aged 45-60 years with colorectal cancer.

V and J are TRBV27 and TRBJ1-4, with 7 bases aligning to TRBD1. This CDR3 has 12 amino acids. V trimming: 2 bases; J trimming: 11 bases; junction bases outside the gene matches: 2. Germline-derived CDR1 and CDR2 are MNHEY and SMNVEV (reference sequence). The CDR3, as DNA: TGTGCCAGCAGTTTAGACAGGGATAAACTGTTTTTT. Residues: CASSLDRDKLFF.

The chain links TRBV30 to TRBJ1-2; tentative D call: TRBD1 (5 bases). In germline, CDR1 is GTSNPN, CDR2 SVGIG (reference sequence). CDR3 size: 14 residues. V lost 4 bases, J lost 7 bases, and 19 bases lay in between. The CDR3 sequence: CAWNDGGVKGGYTF. CDR3 nucleotide sequence: TGTGCCTGGAACGATGGGGGTGTAAAGGGTGGCTACACCTTC.

This chain links TRBV18 with TRBJ2-7, with TRBD1 matching over 8 bases. The CDR3 contains 14 residues. The J segment lost 2 bases and the V segment lost 3 bases, leaving 3 bases of the junction unmatched. CDR1 and CDR2 (germline): KGHSH, LQKENI. This chain's CDR3 is CASSPGTGPYEQYV. CDR3 nucleotides: TGTGCCAGCTCACCGGGGACAGGCCCCTACGAGCAGTACGTC.

Regarding this clone: The junction shows a germline mismatch at one end, possibly a read error. This chain uses TRBV15 with TRBJ1-4; D ambiguous. CDR1 and CDR2 from the germline V gene are LNHNV and YYDKDF (reference sequence). The CDR3 sequence is 15 residues long. CDR3 coding DNA: TGTGCCACCAGCGGAGACCTTTCAACTAATGAAAAACTGTTTTTT. Translation gives CATSGDLSTNEKLFF.

V gene TRBV24-1 combines with J gene TRBJ2-5, with 7 nucleotides matching TRBD1. The V gene's germline CDR1 is KGHDR and CDR2 SFDVKD. The CDR3 loop spans 15 amino acids. The trim removed 4 bases at V and 4 bases at J, leaving 8 bases unmatched. The CDR3 protein is CATSESRQGAETQYF. As DNA, the CDR3 is TGTGCCACCAGTGAGTCGCGACAGGGAGCAGAGACCCAGTACTTC.

The chain combines TRBV5-1 with TRBJ1-2, with D perhaps matching TRBD1 (6 bases). CDR1 is SGHRS, CDR2 YFSETQ, per germline. CDR3 size: 13 residues. The ends were cut back, 3 bases at V and 5 bases at J, with 11 bases in the middle. This CDR3 is CASSSTTGYGYTF. The CDR3 DNA follows: TGCGCCAGCAGCTCTACGACAGGATATGGCTACACCTTC.

V gene TRBV6-5 combines with J gene TRBJ1-1; TRBD1 might be the D (5 bases). The CDR3 contains 15 residues. The germline V gene encodes CDR1 MNHEY and CDR2 SVGAGI. With 6 bases removed from V and 2 bases from J, the gap between germline ends came to 16 bases. The chain's CDR3 is CASRLAGTRNTEAFF. For the CDR3, the DNA is TGTGCCAGCAGGTTAGCCGGGACGAGAAACACTGAAGCTTTCTTT.

The chain carries TRBV15 and TRBJ1-3; D is uncertain. This CDR3 is 14 amino acids long. The V end lost 5 bases, the J end lost 2 bases, and 10 bases lay between the germline ends. Germline V gene lookup returns CDR1 LNHNV and CDR2 YYDKDF (reference sequence). The CDR3 coding sequence is TGTGCCACCAGCCCCGGGCGGGCTGGAAACACCATATATTTT. It codes for CATSPGRAGNTIYF.

V is TRBV18 and J is TRBJ1-1, with unresolved D. This CDR3 spans 13 amino acids. Germline V gene data show CDR1 as KGHSH and CDR2 as LQKENI. With 2 bases removed from V and 3 bases from J, the gap between germline ends came to 7 bases. CDR3 protein: CASSPSTDTEAFF. CDR3 nucleotide sequence: TGTGCCAGCTCACCAAGTACGGACACTGAAGCTTTCTTT.

The V and J genes are TRBV7-6 and TRBJ2-2, with a weak D call TRBD2 (6 bases). The CDR3 contains 14 residues. Trimming removed 1 base at V and 5 bases at J, with 8 bases between. Per the germline V gene, CDR1 is SGHVS and CDR2 is FNYEAQ. The DNA of the CDR3 is TGTGCCAGCAGCTTAGGGGCGGGGACCGGGGAGCTGTTTTTT. It yields the protein CASSLGAGTGELFF.

The chain recombines TRBV10-3 with TRBJ2-3; 12 nucleotides agree with TRBD2. The V segment lost 0 bases and the J segment 2 bases; nucleotides outside the gene matches: 6. This CDR3 has 18 amino acids. Germline values: CDR1 ENHRY, CDR2 SYGVKD. CDR3 in amino acids: CAISESTLAGGSTDTQYF. The CDR3 DNA reads as TGTGCCATCAGTGAGTCGACTCTAGCGGGGGGGTCCACAGATACGCAGTATTTT.

The chain joins TRBV24-1 to TRBJ2-5; D might be TRBD1 (6 bases). With 5 bases removed from V and 3 bases from J, the gap between germline ends came to 6 bases. This CDR3 region has 12 residues. Germline CDR1 reads KGHDR; CDR2 reads SFDVKD. The CDR3 reads CATSGTEETQYF. The DNA of the CDR3 is TGTGCCACCAGTGGGACAGAAGAGACCCAGTACTTC.

This rearrangement joins TRBV24-1 to TRBJ2-1, with TRBD2 matching over 16 bases. The V gene's germline CDR1 is KGHDR and CDR2 SFDVKD. The CDR3 length is 14 residues. The V gene end was trimmed by 9 bases and the J gene end by 15 bases; junction bases not matched to a gene: 10. The DNA for the CDR3 is TGTGCCACCGGAACCGGGACTAGCGGGGGGGCTGGGTTCTTC. It specifies CATGTGTSGGAGFF.

The chain links TRBV4-1 to TRBJ1-5; D not resolved. This CDR3 spans 14 amino acids. Germline V gene data show CDR1 as MGHRA and CDR2 as YSYEKL. V gave up 1 base and J gave up 7 bases, with 11 bases separating them. This CDR3 reads CASSQASEGQPQHF. In nucleotides, the CDR3 is TGCGCCAGCAGCCAAGCCTCAGAAGGGCAGCCCCAGCATTTT.

The rearrangement joins TRBV19 to TRBJ1-1; D call uncertain. Trimming cost V 7 bases and J 0 bases, with 15 bases left between them. The CDR3 has 15 amino acids. CDR1 and CDR2 from the germline V gene are LNHDA and SQIVND (reference sequence). In DNA form, the CDR3 reads TGTGCCAGTACCCACCGCGGTCGGGTGAACACTGAAGCTTTCTTT. Translated: CASTHRGRVNTEAFF.

The chain links TRBV10-1 to TRBJ1-1, with no clear D. From germline, CDR1 is WNHNN and CDR2 SYGVQD (reference sequence). V was shortened by 3 bases and J by 2 bases, with 13 bases between the two germline ends. This CDR3 contains 15 residues. CDR3 sequence (DNA): TGCGCCAGCAGTGATAATGGAGGGATAAACACTGAAGCTTTCTTT. It encodes CASSDNGGINTEAFF.

The V gene is TRBV12-3 or TRBV12-4, the J gene TRBJ1-2, with TRBD1 as a possible D gene (5 bases). The CDR3 sequence is 13 residues long. Trimming shortened V by 5 bases and J by 4 bases, and 11 bases separated the two germline ends. The CDR3 sequence: CASSPPGGYGYTF. CDR3 DNA sequence: TGTGCCAGCAGTCCCCCCGGGGGCTATGGCTACACCTTC.

This clone came up a few times. V gene TRBV27 combines with J gene TRBJ1-1; a possible D gene is TRBD1 (5 bases). This CDR3 region has 16 residues. Trimming took 5 bases from V and 10 from J, leaving 26 bases between them. Germline CDR1 and CDR2: MNHEY and SMNVEV (reference sequence). The CDR3: CASSGRQTLTARVAFF. The CDR3 DNA is TGTGCCAGCAGTGGGAGACAGACCCTAACGGCGAGGGTAGCTTTCTTT.

DNA of the CDR3: TGTGCCAGCAGCTTAGCTGGGTCAGGGGGTGGAAACACCATATATTTT. This encodes CASSLAGSGGGNTIYF. The J gene is TRBJ1-3, the V gene TRBV7-2, with TRBD1 matching 7 bases. The germline CDR1 and CDR2 sequences are SGHTA and FQGNSA. The CDR3 is 16 amino acids. After removal of 0 bases from V and 3 bases from J, the junction contained 5 bases not matched to a gene.

This chain links TRBV28 with TRBJ2-1; D is perhaps TRBD1 (6 bases). The V end was cut by 5 bases, the J end by 6 bases, with 8 bases between. Germline V gene lookup returns CDR1 MDHEN and CDR2 SYDVKM. CDR3 length: 12 amino acids. The CDR3 sequence is CASSRQVNEQFF. Written as DNA, the CDR3 is TGTGCCAGCAGTCGACAGGTCAATGAGCAGTTCTTC.

The chain carries TRBV18 and TRBJ1-5, with 8 bases that match TRBD1. The CDR3 runs to 17 residues. The V gene end was trimmed by 3 bases and the J gene end by 5 bases; junction bases not matched to a gene: 12. Germline CDR1 is KGHSH and CDR2 is LQKENI. CDR3 DNA: TGTGCCAGCTCACCGCGGGGGTCAGGGGGCGCTGATCAGCCCCAGCATTTT. Translating it yields CASSPRGSGGADQPQHF.

This clone was seen just once. The chain recombines TRBV7-9 with TRBJ1-1, with 9 bases identical to TRBD1. The CDR3 contains 15 residues. Unmatched junction bases numbered 7, after V lost 5 bases and J lost 3 bases. Germline CDR1 is SEHNR and CDR2 is FQNEAQ (reference sequence). For the CDR3, the DNA is TGTGCCAGCAGCCCTACTGGACAGGGGTACACTGAAGCTTTCTTT. This sequence encodes CASSPTGQGYTEAFF.

V is TRBV25-1 and J is TRBJ1-4; a possible D gene is TRBD1 (5 bases). V was cut by 3 bases and J by 11 bases, with 10 bases left in between. The V gene's germline CDR1 is MGHDK and CDR2 SYGVNS. This CDR3 has 12 residues. In DNA form, the CDR3 reads TGTGCCAGCAGTGACAAGGGGTATAAACTGTTTTTT. Its protein is CASSDKGYKLFF.

This chain connects TRBV6-5 to TRBJ1-2; D uncertain. The germline V gene has CDR1 MNHEY and CDR2 SVGAGI. The V and J ends lost 2 bases and 2 bases respectively, with 12 bases between them. The length of the CDR3 is 15 residues. CDR3 DNA sequence: TGTGCCAGCAGTTACACCCTGGGGAAGAACTATGGCTACACCTTC. The encoded protein is CASSYTLGKNYGYTF.

Worth noting for this clone: In the same sample, other DNA sequences code for this CDR3. The chain carries TRBV7-3 and TRBJ2-1; TRBD1 aligns across 7 bases. V lost 5 bases to trimming and J lost 3 bases; unmatched junction nucleotides: 7. The CDR3 runs 15 residues. The germline CDR1 and CDR2 sequences are SGHTA and FQGTGA. In DNA, the CDR3 is TGTGCCAGCAGCCCTACAGGGGACGGCTACAATGAGCAGTTCTTC. As protein: CASSPTGDGYNEQFF.

J is TRBJ2-2 and V is TRBV24-1, with TRBD1 matching over 9 bases. V dropped 6 bases and J dropped 5; count of bases not matched to a gene: 9. The CDR3 loop spans 16 amino acids. Germline lookup yields CDR1 KGHDR and CDR2 SFDVKD. For the CDR3, the DNA is TGTGCCACCAGTAGCATGGGACAGGGAGAAACCGGGGAGCTGTTTTTT. As protein: CATSSMGQGETGELFF.

V usage is TRBV15 and J usage is TRBJ2-5; D is unresolved. Trimming left V 3 bases short and J 1 base short, with 3 bases between. This CDR3 has 12 amino acids. Germline CDR1 reads LNHNV; CDR2 reads YYDKDF (reference sequence). CDR3 region: CATSSTQETQYF. CDR3 nucleotides: TGTGCCACCAGCAGTACCCAAGAGACCCAGTACTTC.

The rearrangement joins TRBV4-1 to TRBJ1-1; D is undetermined. The V end was cut by 4 bases, the J end by 6 bases, with 12 bases between. This CDR3 contains 13 residues. CDR1 is MGHRA, CDR2 YSYEKL, per germline. The CDR3 bases are TGCGCCAGCAGCCCAGGTCCTCGGGCTGAAGCTTTCTTT. It is translated as CASSPGPRAEAFF.

The chain is built from TRBV6-5 and TRBJ1-5; D ambiguous. Germline CDR1 MNHEY, CDR2 SVGAGI. The CDR3 sequence is 13 residues long. V lost 6 bases to trimming and J lost 4 bases, with 10 bases between them. The CDR3 is CASRSMGNQPQHF. In DNA, the CDR3 is TGTGCCAGCAGAAGCATGGGTAATCAGCCCCAGCATTTT.

The chain combines TRBV5-1 with TRBJ2-3; 13 bases line up with TRBD2. This CDR3 region has 19 residues. Trimming took 3 bases from V and 6 from J; bases not matched to a gene: 16. Per germline, CDR1 SGHRS and CDR2 YFSETQ. The DNA of the CDR3 is TGCGCCAGCAGCTCCCCGACTAGCGGGGGGTTACCGGGGAGGGATACGCAGTATTTT. This gives the protein CASSSPTSGGLPGRDTQYF.